The text below deals with one T cell receptor beta chain. Its antigen is as yet unknown. The data stem from a study of Ad26.COV2.S vaccination and SARS-CoV-2 variants. The assay was immunoSEQ multiplex PCR, and TCRdb's table has in-frame clones only and misses some. The repertoire holds about 350,000 clones, with about 87% as singletons. Treatment here: roughly 19 received Ad26.COV2.S at low or high dose, single or two shots; several received placebo; per-sample allocation not given. Day 63 following the first vaccine or placebo injection was when the samples were taken. At a Boston site, the person donating was an adult of 18-55 years. The shot given was an Ad26 vector that makes Wuhan-strain SARS-CoV-2 spike. Whole-study findings and limits: Analyses that measured TCR breadth and depth may have underestimated total T cell responses. Those who received the vaccine showed greater spike-specific TCR breadth than those given placebo.

The V gene's germline CDR1 is MNHEY and CDR2 SVGAGI. The CDR3 is made up of 15 amino acids. With 0 bases removed from V and 10 bases from J, the gap between germline ends came to 16 bases. The receptor was derived from a person between 18 and 59 years old who received the Ad26.COV2.S COVID-19 vaccine or a placebo. The chain uses TRBV6-5 and TRBJ1-5, with D perhaps TRBD1 (5 bases). Sequencing used peripheral blood, obtained in a trial of Ad26.COV2.S vaccine versus placebo. The CDR3 nucleotides read TGTGCCAGCAGTTACTCGGGAGGGGCCGAGGGACCCCAGCATTTT. Translated, it gives CASSYSGGAEGPQHF.